This T cell receptor (beta chain) appears in the sequencing data of a study of radiotherapy plus CTLA-4 blockade in lung cancer. There are 13 residues in the CDR3. Germline assignment: CDR1 SGDLS and CDR2 YYNGEE. The V and J ends lost 4 bases and 3 bases respectively, with 9 bases between them. The protocol was immunoSEQ multiplex PCR, while the TCRdb copy is restricted to in-frame clones and leaves out a portion. The sample contains tens of thousands of clones, approximately 80% of which appear only once. Turning to this clone: The antigen remains undetermined.

Overall study results and limits: Radiotherapy plus ipilimumab was followed by expansion in blood of tumor-derived TCR clones.

This sequence joins TRBV9 and TRBJ2-3; D perhaps matches TRBD1 (5 bases). Source: peripheral blood, taken from a patient treated with radiotherapy plus ipilimumab. This TCR was sampled from a human donor with non-small cell lung cancer whose response to radiotherapy plus ipilimumab could not be evaluated. The CDR3 spells CASSPGLTDTQYF. CDR3 bases: TGTGCCAGCAGCCCAGGGTTGACAGATACGCAGTATTTT.